These 2 T cell receptor beta chains came from one sample sequenced in a study of OX40 agonist ivuxolimab in advanced cancers. The method was immunoSEQ multiplex PCR; TCRdb's version includes in-frame clones alone and lacks a portion of them. The table records approximately 75,000 clones, about 92% of them present only once. Sequenced material: CD4+ or CD8+ T cells sorted from blood, taken in a trial of the OX40 agonist ivuxolimab. Receptor source: an adult with an advanced solid tumor such as melanoma, head and neck, liver or kidney cancer.

The rearrangement links TRBV5-1 to TRBJ2-7, with 8 bases matching TRBD1. The CDR3 contains 16 residues. Looked up from germline, CDR1 is SGHRS and CDR2 is YFSETQ. V was pared by 0 bases and J by 7 bases, with 12 bases of the junction left unmatched. DNA of the CDR3: TGCGCCAGCAGCTTGGATGCAGGGGGCCTAGGGAAAGAGCAGTACTTC. This gives the protein CASSLDAGGLGKEQYF. Looking up the rest from reference TRBV5-1 and TRBJ2-7 gives the full variable domain: KAGVTQTPRYLIKTRGQQVTLSCSPISGHRSVSWYQQTPGQGLQFLFEYFSETQRNKGNFPGRFSGRQFSNSRSEMNVSTLELGDSALYLCASSLDAGGLGKEQYFGPGTRLTVT.

The chain has TRBV6-5 and TRBJ2-1, with 7 nucleotides matching TRBD1. Germline assignment: CDR1 MNHEY and CDR2 SVGAGI. Germline trimming cut 6 bases from V and 4 bases from J; bases unmatched to any gene: 6. The CDR3 sequence is 14 residues long. The CDR3: CASSRDSIYNEQFF. CDR3 sequence (DNA): TGTGCCAGCAGCCGGGACAGTATTTACAATGAGCAGTTCTTC.